Listed below are T cell receptor beta chains from one sample, sequenced in a study of blood T cell repertoires in COVID-19. The method was immunoSEQ multiplex PCR; TCRdb's version includes in-frame clones alone and lacks a portion of them. The sample has about 240,000 clones; roughly 89% are singletons. The sample comprised PBMCs or T cells enriched from blood (not recorded which). The receptors stem from a woman in her twenties or thirties who had recovered from COVID-19. Both conserved end residues are part of each CDR3. A D gene is named only where the DNA matches it firmly. For some rows the clone size is stated as once, few or many, or as a class when expanded; others skip it.

>TRBJ2-7|-|-|TRBV29-1|12
TGCAGCGTTACGACAGTCTCCTACGAGCAGTACTTC
CSVTTVSYEQYF
>TRBJ1-5|-|-|TRBV28|16
TGTGCCAGCAGTTTCTTGGGGGGGACGAGCAATCAGCCCCAGCATTTT
CASSFLGGTSNQPQHF
>TRBJ2-4|-|TRBD1|TRBV11-2|19
TGTGCCAGCAGCTTAGATAAGGTTGGGCAGGGGGCAGCCAAAAACATTCAGTACTTC
CASSLDKVGQGAAKNIQYF
>TRBJ1-2|-|-|TRBV29-1|12
TGCAGCGTTGAAGGAACAGGAGAAGGCTACACCTTC
CSVEGTGEGYTF
>TRBJ2-3|-|TRBD2|TRBV5-4|15
TGTGCCAGCAGCTTGGGCGGGGGAGTGGCAGATACGCAGTATTTT
CASSLGGGVADTQYF
>TRBJ2-1|-|TRBD2|TRBV4-3|18
TGCGCCAGCAGCCAAGATTGGGGGGGGACTAGCTCCTACAATGAGCAGTTCTTC
CASSQDWGGTSSYNEQFF
>TRBJ1-1|-|-|TRBV30|12
TGTGCCTGGAGTGTCGGACAGATTGAAGCTTTCTTT
CAWSVGQIEAFF
>TRBJ1-6|once|-|TRBV4-2|17
TGTGCCAGCAGCCAAGGGACGGGGGATGGGGAAGATTCACCCCTCCACTTT
CASSQGTGDGEDSPLHF
>TRBJ1-2|once|TRBD1|TRBV5-5|17
TGTGCCAGCAGCTTTGGGGCACGGGACAGGGGTTCCAGAGGCTACACCTTC
CASSFGARDRGSRGYTF
>TRBJ2-7|-|-|TRBV3-1/TRBV3-2|17
TGTGCCAGCAGCCAGGCTATTACAGGGACCATCCCCTACGAGCAGTACTTC
CASSQAITGTIPYEQYF
>TRBJ2-3|-|-|TRBV27|13
TGTGCCAGCAGGCCCTCCTCCGGGGATACGCAGTATTTT
CASRPSSGDTQYF
>TRBJ2-1|once|TRBD2|TRBV27|16
TGTGCCAGCAGTATCCTGGCGGTGGGACTAGACAATGAGCAGTTCTTC
CASSILAVGLDNEQFF
>TRBJ2-7|-|-|TRBV11-2|12
TGTGCCAGCAGCTTAGGTCGCTCGCGGCAGTACTTC
CASSLGRSRQYF
>TRBJ1-5|-|TRBD1|TRBV28|13
TGTGCCATCAGACAGGGCTACAATCAGCCCCAGCATTTT
CAIRQGYNQPQHF
>TRBJ1-2|-|-|TRBV2|14
TGTGCCAGCAGTGACCTCCTCGGGAGCTATGGCTACACCTTC
CASSDLLGSYGYTF
>TRBJ1-1|-|-|TRBV28|14
TGTGCCAGCATCCTACAGGGCTCGAACACTGAAGCTTTCTTT
CASILQGSNTEAFF